The clone carrying this TCR beta chain was counted between two and nine times. These data are taken from a study of blood T cell repertoires in COVID-19. Study processing details: Amplified reference gene primers provided the basis for estimating nucleated cell counts. The repertoire was sequenced with immunoSEQ multiplex PCR; TCRdb's copy has only in-frame clones and lacks some. V and J calls and clone size are those listed in that table; D and trimming were worked out from the DNA. The sample includes approximately 100,000 clones, about four fifths seen only once; the top ten take 2.5% to 4%. The CDR3 runs to 15 residues. Germline values: CDR1 MNHEY, CDR2 SMNVEV (reference sequence). With 4 bases clipped from V and 2 bases from J, the junction kept 6 bases outside the gene matches.

The sequenced material came from peripheral blood. The TCR was taken from a woman of 80 years or more with active or convalescent COVID-19. This chain joins TRBV27 and TRBJ1-2, with 8 bases matching TRBD1. CDR3 DNA: TGTGCCAGCAGTTGGGACAGGACTACCAACTATGGCTACACCTTC. It yields the protein CASSWDRTTNYGYTF.